This TCR beta chain emerged from a study of shared clonotypes between healthy human individuals (dated by TCRdb to about 2020). A note on the overall study: A couple of women and a few men aged 18 to 49 years were included in the cohort. For each donor, three plates each were used for CD4 naive and CD4 memory, two plates were used for CD8 naive, and one plate was used for CD8 memory. To estimate repertoire size and how much clonotype sharing occurs between individuals, the study deeply sequenced the blood TCR repertoires of about five healthy adults. Different laboratories and diverse techniques were used to prepare libraries and sequence TCR repertoires, to increase sequencing depth and limit assay-specific biases. Per donor, leukapheresis produced somewhere between about 0.8 and 9.5 billion PBMCs.

Study-level results and caveats: Because the study included only a small number of donors, the genetic and exposure-history diversity represented was limited. Sampling was restricted to blood, and TCR repertoires in tissues likely differ from the TCR repertoires found in blood. Across a handful of donors, approximately 5% of naive CD4, 3% to 3.5% of naive CD8, under 2.5% of memory CD4, and around 0.4% of memory CD8 clonotypes were shared. Clonotypes shared by all four sorted-subset donors showed higher generation probabilities than non-shared clonotypes. Even with the large sequencing depth, rarefaction of the sorted-subset datasets indicated that sequencing was incomplete. Naive subsets generally had larger estimated clonotype richness than memory subsets did. Pairwise subsampling led to the expectation that sequencing depth would affect the degree of clonotype sharing among donors.

Using the deep immunoSEQ assay, TCR CDR3 regions were amplified from genomic DNA by multiplex PCR. For each cell subset, the extracted genomic DNA was distributed evenly across all wells of several immunoSEQ 96-well plates, and each plate served as one replicate. For sorted subsets, about 200 ng genomic DNA, equal to 25,000 to 35,000 T cell genomes, was loaded into each replicate PCR. Purified libraries were measured with a Qubit 3.0 fluorometer, size-checked on a Bioanalyzer 2100, and measured again with the KAPA Library Quantification kit. Every immunoSEQ 96-well plate was sequenced on a separate single-read 150-cycle Illumina NextSeq 550 flow cell. The published analysis was carried out like this. Because the immunoSEQ output included only junctional sequences and no quality scores, the filtering could not be the same as the filtering used for full-length reads. To assign V/J genes and CDR3, sequences were annotated against IMGT germline references using PyIR, a Python wrapper for IgBLAST v1.9. Any read was removed if the V/J assignment was weak (E-value above 1e-6), the CDR3 was missing, or the read contained stop codons, out-of-frame junctions, or ambiguous translated residues. V3J clonotypes were defined as sequences sharing the same inferred V gene, J gene, and CDR3 amino acid sequence. Percentage overlap between repertoires was computed as shared unique clonotypes divided by the size of the smaller repertoire. Three approaches were used to assess repertoire richness: RTK rarefaction, the Chao1 estimator, and Recon v2.1 estimates of unobserved clonotypes. Generation probabilities for all TCRbeta clonotypes obtained by the gDNA method from a handful of donors were computed using OLGA. TCRdb provides this immuneACCESS table in a form limited to in-frame rearrangements. Some clones are lacking; in checked studies, under half of them reflect an unresolved V gene, and why the rest are absent is not known. Clone size and V and J calls were adopted from that table, with D and trimming inferred from the DNA. The sample contains about 1.5 million clones, 95% to 99% of them found a single time. The ten largest clones add up to about 0.4% of the sample.

Of note for this clone: The antigen it recognizes is unknown. No base qualities exist here, and no much larger clone lies one base off it.

Donors were healthy HIV-negative adults with no recently reported acute infections or vaccinations. Only Caucasian adults living in Nashville, Tennessee, USA were represented among the donors. CD4+ T cells were enriched by magnetic negative selection; naive cells were then positively selected on CD45RA, and the negative fraction formed the memory subset. Blood was obtained by leukapheresis, after which PBMCs were separated by Ficoll-Histopaque density gradient centrifugation and cryopreserved in liquid nitrogen vapor phase. Analytical flow cytometry was used to check the purity and quantity of each magnetically sorted T cell population. Genomic DNA was isolated from each sorted fraction and quantified by UV absorbance on a Nanodrop 2000c. This TCR was recovered from a man aged 30 to 39 in good health. The sample consisted of naive CD4+ T cells sorted from blood. According to the study, the label for this sample's cell subset or site signals: CD45RA+ positively selected.

The sequence in DNA is TGTGCCAGCTCATCGACTAGCGGGGCAACAACCTACAATGAGCAGTTCTTC. Its translation reads: CASSSTSGATTYNEQFF. The sequence is built from TRBV18 and TRBJ2-1; 11 junctional bases match TRBD2. Per the germline V gene, KGHSH is the CDR1 and LQKENI is the CDR2. From the cysteine through the phenylalanine, the CDR3 covers 17 amino acids. Of all the DNA, just the CDR3 is kept, 51 bases in frame from base 1. V is pruned by 5 bases and J by 2 bases, leaving 8 bases of the junction without a gene match.